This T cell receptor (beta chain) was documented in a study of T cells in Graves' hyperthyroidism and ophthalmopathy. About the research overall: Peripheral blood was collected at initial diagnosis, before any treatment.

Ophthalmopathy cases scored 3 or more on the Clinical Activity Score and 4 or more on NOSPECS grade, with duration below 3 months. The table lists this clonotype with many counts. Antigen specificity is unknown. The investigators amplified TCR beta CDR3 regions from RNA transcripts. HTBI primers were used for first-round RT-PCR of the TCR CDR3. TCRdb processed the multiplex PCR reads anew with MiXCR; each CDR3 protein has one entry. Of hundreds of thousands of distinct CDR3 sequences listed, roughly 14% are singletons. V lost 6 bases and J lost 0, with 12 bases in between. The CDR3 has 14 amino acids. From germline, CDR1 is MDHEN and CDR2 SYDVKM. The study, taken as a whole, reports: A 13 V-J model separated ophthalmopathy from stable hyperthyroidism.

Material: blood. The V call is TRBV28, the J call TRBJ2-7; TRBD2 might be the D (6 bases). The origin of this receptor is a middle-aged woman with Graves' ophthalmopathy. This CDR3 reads CASRTGLLSYEQYF. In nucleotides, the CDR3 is TGTGCCAGCAGAACGGGACTGCTCTCCTACGAGCAGTACTTC.